These T cell receptor beta chains were read from a single sample in a study of cytomegalovirus exposure and HLA in healthy donors. Profiling relied on immunoSEQ multiplex PCR, and the TCRdb table lists in-frame clones only, not all of them. The sample has fewer than 130,000 clones, and its top ten clones hold 0.55% to 0.65%. The source material was PBMCs. The receptors stem from a man in his fifties in good health and CMV-seronegative. CDR3s include the opening cysteine and the closing phenylalanine or tryptophan. Fields, in order: J gene, D gene, V gene, CDR3 protein, CDR3 DNA. A D gene is named only where the DNA matches it firmly.

TRBJ1-2 | TRBD1 | TRBV11-2 | CASSFLDRGYGYTF | TGTGCCAGCAGCTTCCTAGACAGGGGGTATGGCTACACCTTC
TRBJ1-1 | NA | TRBV5-1 | CASSLGWGRGTEAFF | TGCGCCAGCAGCTTGGGTTGGGGCAGGGGCACTGAAGCTTTCTTT
TRBJ2-7 | NA | TRBV6-1 | CASSPTVYEQYF | TGTGCCAGCAGTCCGACAGTCTACGAGCAGTACTTC
TRBJ1-1 | NA | TRBV5-1 | CASSLDGRAEAFF | TGCGCCAGCAGCTTGGACGGGAGGGCTGAAGCTTTCTTT
TRBJ1-1 | TRBD1 | TRBV5-1 | CASSSTGKEQAFF | TGCGCCAGCAGCTCGACAGGGAAAGAACAAGCTTTCTTT
TRBJ1-1 | NA | TRBV7-9 | CASSFRTALNTEAFF | TGTGCCAGCAGCTTTCGGACAGCTTTGAACACTGAAGCTTTCTTT
TRBJ1-2 | TRBD1 | TRBV7-9 | CASSETPGGIYGYTF | TGTGCCAGCAGCGAAACTCCAGGGGGCATTTATGGCTACACCTTC
TRBJ2-5 | NA | TRBV20-1 | CSAISIGTQYF | TGCAGTGCTATTAGTATTGGGACCCAGTACTTC
TRBJ2-5 | NA | TRBV5-1 | CASRGTGVPYQETQYF | TGCGCCAGCAGGGGGACGGGGGTCCCGTACCAAGAGACCCAGTACTTC
TRBJ2-7 | TRBD1 | TRBV10-3 | CAISERQGSPFSNEQYF | TGTGCCATCAGTGAACGACAGGGGTCTCCTTTTTCGAACGAGCAGTACTTC
TRBJ2-5 | NA | TRBV7-9 | CASSLLETQYF | TGTGCCAGCAGCTTACTTGAGACCCAGTACTTC
TRBJ2-7 | NA | TRBV6-6 | CASSYLEGLGSYEQYF | TGTGCCAGCAGTTATTTGGAGGGGTTGGGCTCCTACGAGCAGTACTTC
TRBJ2-5 | NA | TRBV20-1 | CSARSGETQYF | TGCAGTGCTCGGAGCGGGGAGACCCAGTACTTC
TRBJ2-5 | TRBD2 | TRBV7-9 | CASSPLNSGETQYF | TGTGCCAGCAGCCCCCTTAATAGCGGGGAGACCCAGTACTTC
TRBJ2-1 | NA | TRBV6-5 | CASRVTSSPYNEQFF | TGTGCCAGCAGGGTGACTAGTTCCCCGTACAATGAGCAGTTCTTC
TRBJ2-7 | TRBD1 | TRBV5-5 | CASSPTVGTGLHEQYF | TGTGCCAGCAGCCCGACAGTCGGGACAGGGCTCCACGAGCAGTACTTC
TRBJ1-5 | TRBD1 | TRBV19 | CASSLLQGQPQHF | TGTGCCAGTAGTCTTCTACAGGGGCAGCCCCAGCATTTT
TRBJ2-5 | TRBD2 | TRBV19 | CASGFSGGAGETQYF | TGTGCCAGTGGGTTTAGCGGGGGGGCCGGTGAGACCCAGTACTTC
TRBJ1-1 | TRBD1 | TRBV9 | CASSQEGQGCFLIARKLEAFF | TGTGCCAGCAGCCAAGAAGGACAGGGCTGCTTTTTAATTGCCCGAAAACTTGAAGCTTTCTTT
TRBJ2-2 | TRBD2 | TRBV29-1 | CSVRARLAGLTGELFF | TGCAGCGTTAGGGCGAGGCTAGCGGGACTCACCGGGGAGCTGTTTTTT
TRBJ2-2 | TRBD1 | TRBV19 | CASSTLTGGTGELFF | TGTGCCAGTAGTACCCTGACAGGGGGGACCGGGGAGCTGTTTTTT
TRBJ2-1 | NA | TRBV9 | CASSGDNEQFF | TGTGCCAGCAGCGGCGACAATGAGCAGTTCTTC
TRBJ2-7 | TRBD2 | TRBV6-6 | CASGLLAGVGEQYF | TGTGCCAGCGGGTTACTAGCGGGAGTAGGGGAGCAGTACTTC
TRBJ2-2 | TRBD1 | TRBV9 | CASSTGQAVHTGELFF | TGTGCCAGCAGCACCGGACAGGCCGTACACACCGGGGAGCTGTTTTTT
TRBJ2-3 | NA | TRBV5-1 | CASSLGTGRPDTQYF | TGCGCCAGCAGCTTGGGAACGGGAAGACCAGATACGCAGTATTTT
TRBJ2-7 | NA | TRBV5-1 | CASSPSGFVEQYF | TGCGCCAGCAGCCCATCAGGTTTCGTCGAGCAGTACTTC
TRBJ1-5 | TRBD1 | TRBV19 | CASNLRTGSQPQHF | TGTGCCAGTAACCTTAGGACAGGGAGTCAGCCCCAGCATTTT
TRBJ2-1 | NA | TRBV6-1 | CASSLTRSYNEQFF | TGTGCCAGCAGTCTTACTCGAAGCTACAATGAGCAGTTCTTC